The 10 T cell receptor beta chains given below trace back to one sample, sequenced in a study of T cell changes during pregnancy in multiple sclerosis. Clones were sequenced by immunoSEQ multiplex PCR, and TCRdb holds only the in-frame ones, with some missing. The sample lists tens of thousands of clones, roughly nine tenths occurring once. This material consisted of CD4+ T cells from peripheral blood mononuclear cells, taken in the third trimester of pregnancy. These receptors all stem from a female donor in good health, enrolled as a control in a pregnancy study.

The V call is TRBV4-1, the J call TRBJ1-1; D gene ambiguous. Trimming cost V 3 bases and J 6 bases, with 17 bases left between them. This CDR3 contains 15 residues. Germline-derived CDR1 and CDR2 are MGHRA and YSYEKL. CDR3 nucleotide sequence: TGCGCCAGCAGCCAGGGGAGAGGAGGTGCCTCTGAAGCTTTCTTT. Translated: CASSQGRGGASEAFF.

The V gene is TRBV4-3, the J gene TRBJ1-5; 11 nucleotides line up with TRBD1. V shed 2 bases, J shed 7 bases, and the junction held 7 bases outside the gene matches. CDR3 length equals 16 residues. Per the germline V gene, CDR1 is LGHNA and CDR2 is YSLEER. The CDR3 nucleotides are TGCGCCAGCAGCCAATTGGGACAGGGGGAGAACCAGCCCCAGCATTTT. Translation gives CASSQLGQGENQPQHF.

V gene TRBV6-6 combines with J gene TRBJ2-7; 10 bases agree with TRBD2. The CDR3 is 15 amino acids. V lost 4 bases to trimming and J lost 2 bases; unmatched junction nucleotides: 5. The germline CDR1 and CDR2 sequences are MNHNY and SVGAGI (reference sequence). The CDR3 coding sequence is TGTGCCAGCAGTTTAACTAGCGGGGCGACCTACGAGCAGTACTTC. This codes for CASSLTSGATYEQYF.

The CDR3 DNA is TGTGCCAGCAGCGTTCAGGGGCCGAGGACTGAAGCTTTCTTT. The encoded protein is CASSVQGPRTEAFF. The V call is TRBV7-2, the J call TRBJ1-1, with D maybe TRBD1 (6 bases). Trimming left V 5 bases short and J 5 bases short, with 15 bases between. This CDR3 is built from 14 residues. From germline, CDR1 is SGHTA and CDR2 FQGNSA.

The chain has TRBV2 and TRBJ1-4, with 10 bases that match TRBD1. Losses at the gene ends were 2 bases for V and 6 bases for J; bases not matched to a gene: 6. The V gene's germline CDR1 is SNHLY and CDR2 FYNNEI. There are 16 residues in the CDR3. CDR3 DNA sequence: TGTGCCAGCAGTGAACCGGGACAGGGGCGGTATGAAAAACTGTTTTTT. Its translation: CASSEPGQGRYEKLFF.

This rearrangement joins TRBV13 to TRBJ1-3; 7 bases fit TRBD1. CDR1 PRHDT and CDR2 FYEKMQ come from the germline V gene (reference sequence). The J segment lost 4 bases and the V segment lost 3 bases, leaving 3 bases of the junction unmatched. The CDR3 is 14 amino acids. The CDR3 DNA follows: TGTGCCAGCAGCTTTGGGACAGAGGGAAACACCATATATTTT. Amino acid sequence: CASSFGTEGNTIYF.

This rearrangement joins TRBV19 to TRBJ1-2; TRBD1 agrees at 7 bases. Trimming cost V 6 bases and J 0 bases; bases outside gene matches: 7. The CDR3 spans 15 residues. From germline, CDR1 is LNHDA and CDR2 SQIVND (reference sequence). CDR3 coding DNA: TGTGCCAGTAGCCGACAGGGCCAGGCTAACTATGGCTACACCTTC. Translation: CASSRQGQANYGYTF.

This chain joins TRBV6-6 and TRBJ1-2; D is uncertain. CDR1 and CDR2 from the germline V gene are MNHNY and SVGAGI (reference sequence). This CDR3 comprises 13 residues. V gave up 5 bases and J gave up 8 bases, with 15 bases separating them. The CDR3 here is CASSRLDTGGYTF. The CDR3 DNA sequence: TGTGCCAGCAGTAGACTCGACACGGGAGGCTACACCTTC.

This clone was seen only once. This CDR3 reads CASSREGRSNQPQHF. The CDR3 coding sequence is TGTGCCAGCTCCAGGGAGGGCCGAAGCAATCAGCCCCAGCATTTT. This chain connects TRBV9 to TRBJ1-5, with a weak D call TRBD1 (5 bases). CDR1 and CDR2 (germline): SGDLS, YYNGEE. This CDR3 has 15 amino acids. V was shortened by 7 bases and J by 1 base, with 15 bases between the two germline ends.

The chain is built from TRBV13 and TRBJ2-3, with D unclear. CDR3 size: 15 residues. Looked up from germline, CDR1 is PRHDT and CDR2 is FYEKMQ (reference sequence). Trimming removed 0 bases at V and 0 bases at J, with 7 bases between. DNA of the CDR3: TGTGCCAGCAGCTTAGGGCTTGGCAGCACAGATACGCAGTATTTT. Residues: CASSLGLGSTDTQYF.